This is a list of T cell receptor beta chains from one sample in a study of T cells in narcolepsy. TCRdb's table, derived via immunoSEQ multiplex PCR, lists solely in-frame clones and lacks some. In the table there are approximately 30,000 clones, around three quarters of which are singletons. Specimen: CD45RA- memory CD4+ T cells from PBMCs. The receptor set was obtained from a human donor with narcolepsy. The conserved cysteine and the conserved F or W are not part of the CDR3 here. Each record gives: CDR3 protein, CDR3 length, clone size, J gene, V gene. Some rows have no size entry. The others give once, few or many, or a class for an expanded clone.

cdr3_aa: ASRLDRGPGYT; cdr3_length: 11; clone_size: .; j_call: TRBJ1-2; v_call: TRBV2
cdr3_aa: ASSYIPGSGYGYT; cdr3_length: 13; clone_size: .; j_call: TRBJ1-2; v_call: TRBV7-2
cdr3_aa: ASSTAGITDTQY; cdr3_length: 12; clone_size: .; j_call: TRBJ2-3; v_call: TRBV6-6
cdr3_aa: ASSAANSGGAWAGELF; cdr3_length: 16; clone_size: .; j_call: TRBJ2-2; v_call: TRBV9
cdr3_aa: ASSGEGAREQY; cdr3_length: 11; clone_size: .; j_call: TRBJ2-7; v_call: TRBV2
cdr3_aa: ASSLVTPAGNVRETQY; cdr3_length: 16; clone_size: .; j_call: TRBJ2-5; v_call: TRBV11-2
cdr3_aa: ASSDPRTSGDTDTQY; cdr3_length: 15; clone_size: .; j_call: TRBJ2-3; v_call: TRBV6-4
cdr3_aa: GGSVALNYGYT; cdr3_length: 11; clone_size: .; j_call: TRBJ1-2; v_call: TRBV6-1
cdr3_aa: ASSVVGQGAGEQY; cdr3_length: 13; clone_size: .; j_call: TRBJ2-5; v_call: TRBV9
cdr3_aa: ASSSGGDTGELF; cdr3_length: 12; clone_size: .; j_call: TRBJ2-2; v_call: TRBV6-4
cdr3_aa: ASSLPTAIWLAPHEQY; cdr3_length: 16; clone_size: .; j_call: TRBJ2-7; v_call: TRBV11-3
cdr3_aa: ASSLSFRFIDNYGYT; cdr3_length: 15; clone_size: .; j_call: TRBJ1-2; v_call: TRBV7-8
cdr3_aa: ASSYLQGPNT; cdr3_length: 10; clone_size: .; j_call: TRBJ1-2; v_call: TRBV7-2
cdr3_aa: ASRGGARMNTEAF; cdr3_length: 13; clone_size: few; j_call: TRBJ1-1; v_call: TRBV11-2
cdr3_aa: ASSLELAAAQEQY; cdr3_length: 13; clone_size: once; j_call: TRBJ2-7; v_call: TRBV5-4
cdr3_aa: ASSIGDRGTEAF; cdr3_length: 12; clone_size: .; j_call: TRBJ1-1; v_call: TRBV19
cdr3_aa: ASRPGLAASEQF; cdr3_length: 12; clone_size: .; j_call: TRBJ2-1; v_call: TRBV10-1
cdr3_aa: AWSGVAGAHY; cdr3_length: 10; clone_size: .; j_call: TRBJ2-3; v_call: TRBV30